One sample yielded the 4 T cell receptor beta chains listed below, sequenced in a study of T-cell memory formation after mild COVID-19. TCRdb called the 5' RACE reads again in MiXCR, with one record for every CDR3 protein. The sample has just under 550,000 distinct CDR3 sequences, just over 20% seen once. Material for sequencing was PBMCs or a T cell subset sorted from them (not recorded which). Receptors were obtained from an adult woman who had mild COVID-19 (a few samples of this study predate the infection). Cell type and time point are not known.

This clonotype was seen only a few times. V is TRBV28 and J is TRBJ2-1; D might be TRBD1 (5 bases). Germline V gives CDR1 MDHEN, CDR2 SYDVKM. V was pared by 6 bases and J by 8 bases, with 20 bases between. The CDR3 runs 15 residues. The CDR3 coding sequence is TGTGCCAGCAGCAACACCGACAGCCTTGGGGATGAGCAGTTCTTC. It yields the protein CASSNTDSLGDEQFF.

This clonotype was seen only a few times. The chain links TRBV6-5 to TRBJ2-7; D is unresolved. The V end lost 2 bases, the J end lost 5 bases, and 16 bases lay between the germline ends. CDR1 and CDR2 (germline): MNHEY, SVGAGI. The CDR3 has 15 amino acids. CDR3: CASSYQSATVNEQYF. CDR3 DNA: TGTGCCAGCAGTTACCAGTCGGCCACTGTGAACGAGCAGTACTTC.

The chain carries TRBV12-3 or TRBV12-4 and TRBJ1-6, with D possibly TRBD1 on 6 matching bases. The CDR3 covers 15 residues. Trimming left V 3 bases short and J 8 bases short, with 14 bases between. DNA of the CDR3: TGTGCCAGCAGTTTGAGGGGGACTGGGGATTCACCCCTCCACTTT. This gives the protein CASSLRGTGDSPLHF.

This clonotype was seen many times. The genes are TRBV12-3 or TRBV12-4 and TRBJ2-7, with 14 nucleotides matching TRBD2. The CDR3 sequence is 15 residues long. J was trimmed by 5 bases and V by 5 bases; bases with no gene match: 5. The DNA for the CDR3 is TGTGCCAGCAGTCCGCGACTAGCGGGAGGGAACGAGCAGTACTTC. This sequence encodes CASSPRLAGGNEQYF.